The clone carrying this TCR beta chain occurred a few times. Its antigen is undetermined. These data are taken from a study of early T cells in non-severe SARS-CoV-2 infection. Study observations and caveats: Clonotype matching in VDJdb favored anti-spike CD8 responses and did not capture private and CD4 specificities.

The V and J ends lost 7 bases and 4 bases respectively, with 12 bases between them. This CDR3 is 13 amino acids long. Unique molecular identifiers were attached to individual cDNA molecules. Via MiXCR, TCRdb re-called the 5' RACE reads, giving one row per CDR3 protein. In the table there are about 52,000 distinct CDR3 sequences, roughly 6.5% of which are singletons. V usage is TRBV12-3 or TRBV12-4 and J usage is TRBJ2-3; possibly TRBD1 or TRBD2 for D (5 bases each). The source is an adult who was a healthcare worker with PCR-confirmed SARS-CoV-2 infection or an uninfected control (not recorded which). Sequenced material: whole blood. CDR3 bases: TGTGCCAGCAACAACGGGGCGGCAGATACGCAGTATTTT. Its translation is CASNNGAADTQYF.